This entry is about one T cell receptor beta chain. Antigen specificity is unknown. This specimen comes from a study of shared clonotypes between healthy human individuals. General observations from the study: Investigators collected only blood, and repertoires in tissues likely differ.

V lost 2 bases and J lost 7, with 6 bases in between. CDR1 is MNHNY and CDR2 is SVGAGI in the germline V gene (reference sequence). CDR3 length: 12 amino acids. Several immunoSEQ 96-well plates shared each subset's DNA, each plate a replicate. In the original analysis: Junction-only immunoSEQ sequences carried no quality scores, so filtering differed. Clones were read by immunoSEQ multiplex PCR, and TCRdb kept only the in-frame ones, dropping some. From that table come the V and J calls and clone size; the DNA was used to work out D and trimming. The sample includes about 2.4 million clones, under 95% seen only once; the top ten take about 0.34%.

The clonotype comes from a young man in good health. Some clones in this sample may be carry-over from other donors' samples. Sequencing was carried out using naive CD4+ T cells from PBMCs. Described subset: CD45RA+ positively selected. The chain is built from TRBV6-6 and TRBJ1-5; no firm D call. The CDR3 region has the DNA TGTGCCAGCAGTTACAGTCCCCAGCCCCAGCATTTT. Translation: CASSYSPQPQHF.